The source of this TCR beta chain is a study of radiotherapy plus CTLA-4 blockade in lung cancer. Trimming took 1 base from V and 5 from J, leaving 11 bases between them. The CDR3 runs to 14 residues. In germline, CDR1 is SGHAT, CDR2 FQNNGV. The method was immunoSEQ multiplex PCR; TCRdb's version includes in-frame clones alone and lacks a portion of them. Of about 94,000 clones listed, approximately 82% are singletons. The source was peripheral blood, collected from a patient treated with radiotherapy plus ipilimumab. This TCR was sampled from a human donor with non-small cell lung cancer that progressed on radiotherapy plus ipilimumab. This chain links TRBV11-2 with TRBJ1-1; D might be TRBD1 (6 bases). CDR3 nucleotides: TGTGCCAGCAGCTTAGCACAGGGACGAACTGAAGCTTTCTTT. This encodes CASSLAQGRTEAFF. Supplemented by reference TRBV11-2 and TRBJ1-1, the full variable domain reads EAGVAQSPRYKIIEKRQSVAFWCNPISGHATLYWYQQILGQGPKLLIQFQNNGVVDDSQLPKDRFSAERLKGVDSTLKIQPAKLEDSAVYLCASSLAQGRTEAFFGQGTRLTVV.